One and the same sample provided the 21 T cell receptor beta chains below, sequenced in a study of T-cell memory formation after mild COVID-19. TCRdb used MiXCR to reprocess the 5' RACE reads, holding one entry per CDR3 protein. Here the sample spans roughly 400,000 distinct CDR3 sequences, more than 15% being singletons. Sequencing was performed on PBMCs or a T cell subset sorted from them (not recorded which). The receptors were sampled from a man younger than 30 who had mild COVID-19 (a few samples of this study predate the infection). Cell type and time point are not known.

V gene TRBV6-6 combines with J gene TRBJ1-2; 8 nucleotides line up with TRBD1. The germline V gene encodes CDR1 MNHNY and CDR2 SVGAGI (reference sequence). This CDR3 contains 18 residues. V gave up 5 bases and J gave up 8 bases; unmatched junction bases: 22. Here the CDR3 DNA reads TGTGCCAGCAGTCAATCGGACAGGGCTGTGACCCTTTTAGACGGCTACACCTTC. Translated, it gives CASSQSDRAVTLLDGYTF.

This sequence joins TRBV12-3 or TRBV12-4 and TRBJ2-1; D gene ambiguous. This CDR3 contains 13 residues. The germline V and J ends were trimmed by 5 bases and 4 bases, with 9 bases remaining between them. The DNA for the CDR3 is TGTGCCAGCAGTGTAGAGATTTACAATGAGCAGTTCTTC. This codes for CASSVEIYNEQFF.

In this sample, this clonotype turned up a few times. This rearrangement joins TRBV12-3 or TRBV12-4 to TRBJ2-5; 8 nucleotides match TRBD1. The V segment lost 6 bases and the J segment 5 bases; nucleotides outside the gene matches: 11. The CDR3 is 15 residues long. The CDR3: CASSPSITGGETQYF. The DNA for the CDR3 is TGTGCCAGCAGCCCGTCGATTACAGGGGGGGAGACCCAGTACTTC.

This clonotype turned up a few times. This chain connects TRBV28 to TRBJ2-1; D call uncertain. The CDR3 spans 13 residues. The V gene's germline CDR1 is MDHEN and CDR2 SYDVKM. V lost 6 bases and J 3 bases, leaving 9 bases between the germline ends. Here the CDR3 DNA reads TGTGCCAGCAGCCCCGTTTTCTACAATGAGCAGTTCTTC. As protein: CASSPVFYNEQFF.

This clonotype was seen a handful of times. The chain joins TRBV7-2 to TRBJ2-3, with unresolved D. Germline CDR1 and CDR2: SGHTA and FQGNSA. CDR3 length equals 13 residues. Trimming shortened V by 1 base and J by 2 bases, and 4 bases separated the two germline ends. As DNA, the CDR3 is TGTGCCAGCAGCTTAGAGGTCACAGATACGCAGTATTTT. Amino acid sequence: CASSLEVTDTQYF.

In this sample, this clonotype turned up a few times. The V gene is TRBV29-1, the J gene TRBJ2-6; D gene ambiguous. The CDR3 runs 12 residues. Per the germline V gene, CDR1 is SQVTM and CDR2 is ANQGSEA. V was cut by 3 bases and J by 3 bases, with 3 bases left in between. CDR3: CSVDNGANVLTF. CDR3 in DNA: TGCAGCGTTGATAATGGGGCCAACGTCCTGACTTTC.

In this sample, this clonotype turned up a few times. This rearrangement joins TRBV12-3 or TRBV12-4 to TRBJ2-5; D may be TRBD1 (6 bases). The CDR3 extends over 14 amino acids. With 6 bases removed from V and 5 bases from J, the gap between germline ends came to 16 bases. The CDR3 nucleotides read TGTGCCAGCAGAAAGACAGGACCCGGGGAGACCCAGTACTTC. Protein sequence: CASRKTGPGETQYF.

This clonotype has only a few counts. This chain links TRBV12-3 or TRBV12-4 with TRBJ1-5; D gene uncertain. Trimming shortened V by 1 base and J by 2 bases, and 12 bases separated the two germline ends. CDR3 length: 16 residues. CDR3 bases: TGTGCCAGCAGTTTAGTTCCGGGTGGGGGCAATCAGCCCCAGCATTTT. Protein: CASSLVPGGGNQPQHF.

This clonotype was counted ten times or more. This chain connects TRBV5-1 to TRBJ2-7; TRBD2 might be the D (5 bases). CDR3 length: 14 amino acids. Germline V CDR1 and CDR2: SGHRS, YFSETQ. Trimming pared 0 bases from V and 2 bases from J, leaving 9 bases between. The CDR3 here is CASSLAGSPYEQYF. Written as DNA, the CDR3 is TGCGCCAGCAGCTTGGCGGGGAGCCCCTACGAGCAGTACTTC. The full variable domain, with the rest looked up from reference TRBV5-1 and TRBJ2-7, is KAGVTQTPRYLIKTRGQQVTLSCSPISGHRSVSWYQQTPGQGLQFLFEYFSETQRNKGNFPGRFSGRQFSNSRSEMNVSTLELGDSALYLCASSLAGSPYEQYFGPGTRLTVT.

This clonotype was seen many times. This chain uses TRBV6-6 with TRBJ2-7; 9 bases align to TRBD1. V trimming: 7 bases; J trimming: 2 bases; junction bases outside the gene matches: 18. Germline V gives CDR1 MNHNY, CDR2 SVGAGI (reference sequence). CDR3 length: 18 residues. In DNA form, the CDR3 reads TGTGCCAGCAATCGGGCGGGGACCGGGACAGGGAAAACCTACGAGCAGTACTTC. Protein sequence: CASNRAGTGTGKTYEQYF.

Only a few counts were recorded for this clonotype. The chain has TRBV5-1 and TRBJ2-2; TRBD2 agrees at 10 bases. V shed 4 bases, J shed 2 bases, and the junction held 11 bases outside the gene matches. CDR3 length equals 18 residues. Germline V CDR1 and CDR2: SGHRS, YFSETQ. CDR3 region: CASSLRVAGGQNTGELFF. The DNA of the CDR3 is TGCGCCAGCAGCCTGCGGGTAGCGGGGGGACAAAACACCGGGGAGCTGTTTTTT.

This clonotype was detected a few times. J is TRBJ1-2 and V is TRBV6-5; D ambiguous. Trimming removed 0 bases at V and 4 bases at J, with 15 bases between. CDR1 and CDR2 (germline): MNHEY, SVGAGI. The CDR3 has 16 residues. CDR3 coding DNA: TGTGCCAGCAGTTACTCGACCCCTCGAGGCTCCTATGGCTACACCTTC. It specifies CASSYSTPRGSYGYTF.

The V gene is TRBV18, the J gene TRBJ1-2; D is unclear. Germline V gives CDR1 KGHSH, CDR2 LQKENI. The CDR3 spans 16 residues. Trimming cost V 2 bases and J 4 bases, with 17 bases left between them. The CDR3 protein is CASSPISTAAAYGYTF. DNA of the CDR3: TGTGCCAGCTCACCAATTTCGACGGCGGCTGCCTATGGCTACACCTTC.

This clonotype was picked up a small number of times. V is TRBV5-1 and J is TRBJ2-1; 7 bases align to TRBD1. This CDR3 spans 14 amino acids. Unmatched junction bases numbered 10, after V lost 4 bases and J lost 9 bases. Germline values: CDR1 SGHRS, CDR2 YFSETQ. CDR3 sequence reads: CASSDGTGVGEQFF. The CDR3, as DNA: TGCGCCAGCAGCGACGGAACAGGGGTAGGTGAGCAGTTCTTC.

This clonotype was seen more than once but under ten times. The chain combines TRBV6-5 with TRBJ1-2; 7 bases fit TRBD1. From germline, CDR1 is MNHEY and CDR2 SVGAGI. Germline trimming cut 8 bases from V and 6 bases from J; bases unmatched to any gene: 3. The CDR3 length is 11 residues. CDR3 region: CASGQGDGYTF. The CDR3 region has the DNA TGTGCCAGCGGCCAGGGGGATGGCTACACCTTC.

The V gene is TRBV5-5, the J gene TRBJ1-1; 8 nucleotides match TRBD1. Germline V gene lookup returns CDR1 SGHKS and CDR2 YYEKEE (reference sequence). V trimming: 5 bases; J trimming: 5 bases; junction bases outside the gene matches: 2. This CDR3 has 12 amino acids. The DNA for the CDR3 is TGTGCCAGCAGAAGACAGGGGACTGAAGCTTTCTTT. Protein product: CASRRQGTEAFF. Full variable domain (missing parts from reference TRBV5-5 and TRBJ1-1): DAGVTQSPTHLIKTRGQQVTLRCSPISGHKSVSWYQQVLGQGPQFIFQYYEKEERGRGNFPDRFSARQFPNYSSELNVNALLLGDSALYLCASRRQGTEAFFGQGTRLTVV.

The rearrangement joins TRBV29-1 to TRBJ2-7, with 7 bases matching TRBD1. Trimming removed 4 bases from V and 5 bases from J; junction bases left unmatched: 11. CDR1 and CDR2 (germline): SQVTM, ANQGSEA. This CDR3 region has 14 residues. This CDR3 reads CSVGKDRMGNEQYF. DNA of the CDR3: TGCAGCGTTGGAAAGGACAGGATGGGAAACGAGCAGTACTTC.

There are many counts of this clonotype. The chain uses TRBV6-5 and TRBJ1-6; D unresolved. The CDR3 is 13 amino acids. V lost 2 bases, J lost 8 bases, and 7 bases lay in between. Germline values: CDR1 MNHEY, CDR2 SVGAGI. The CDR3 region has the DNA TGTGCCAGCAGTTACATTGGGGATTCACCCCTCCACTTT. It specifies CASSYIGDSPLHF.

This rearrangement joins TRBV11-2 to TRBJ2-7; D remains unclear. From germline, CDR1 is SGHAT and CDR2 FQNNGV. The CDR3 loop spans 12 amino acids. The V end was cut by 5 bases, the J end by 6 bases, with 11 bases between. CDR3 nucleotide sequence: TGTGCCAGCAGCCCAGTCCCTCTCGAGCAGTACTTC. Amino acid sequence: CASSPVPLEQYF.

The genes are TRBV15 and TRBJ2-7; the D gene is possibly TRBD1 (6 bases). The germline gives CDR1 LNHNV, CDR2 YYDKDF (reference sequence). This CDR3 has 13 amino acids. V was cut by 1 base and J by 5 bases, with 9 bases left in between. In DNA, the CDR3 is TGTGCCACCAGCAGAGTGAAGGGGGACGAGCAGTACGTC. This encodes CATSRVKGDEQYV.

This clonotype was picked up a small number of times. The rearrangement uses TRBV6-6 and TRBJ2-5, with 7 bases fitting TRBD1. The germline V gene has CDR1 MNHNY and CDR2 SVGAGI (reference sequence). V was clipped by 6 bases and J by 5 bases; unmatched bases: 12. The CDR3 runs to 15 residues. CDR3 protein: CASSRDRERVETQYF. In DNA, the CDR3 is TGTGCCAGCAGCCGAGACAGGGAGAGGGTGGAGACCCAGTACTTC.